Each of the 9 T cell receptor beta chains below was sequenced from the same sample in a study of blood T cell repertoires in COVID-19. TCRdb's copy holds only in-frame clones and misses some; the assay was immunoSEQ multiplex PCR. The sample lists some 100,000 clones; roughly 82% were seen once. Source material: peripheral blood. These receptors originate from a human donor in a cohort sampled during active COVID-19.

With respect to this clone: Other DNA variants within this sample encode the same CDR3. The chain recombines TRBV10-3 with TRBJ2-3; D might be TRBD2 (6 bases). CDR1 is ENHRY and CDR2 is SYGVKD in the germline V gene. V was shortened by 0 bases and J by 3 bases, with 7 bases between the two germline ends. The CDR3 has 14 residues. The CDR3 protein is CAISESGGTDTQYF. CDR3 coding DNA: TGTGCCATCAGTGAGTCTGGAGGGACAGATACGCAGTATTTT.

V gene TRBV27 combines with J gene TRBJ2-7; maybe TRBD2 (5 bases). The V gene's germline CDR1 is MNHEY and CDR2 SMNVEV (reference sequence). The CDR3 is 15 residues long. The V end was cut by 1 base, the J end by 2 bases, with 12 bases between. DNA of the CDR3: TGTGCCAGCAGTTTATTAATGGGTAGCGCCTACGAGCAGTACTTC. The encoded protein is CASSLLMGSAYEQYF.

This chain connects TRBV4-3 to TRBJ2-1; 9 bases align to TRBD2. CDR1 is LGHNA, CDR2 YSLEER, per germline. The CDR3 length is 17 residues. V lost 0 bases, J lost 6 bases, and 9 bases stayed unmatched. The DNA for the CDR3 is TGCGCCAGCAGCCAAGAAGTGGCGGGAGGGACGGGCAATGAGCAGTTCTTC. This codes for CASSQEVAGGTGNEQFF.

The J gene is TRBJ2-1, the V gene TRBV7-9; TRBD2 agrees at 9 bases. The CDR3 length is 17 residues. CDR1 is SEHNR and CDR2 is FQNEAQ in the germline V gene (reference sequence). V trimming: 4 bases; J trimming: 4 bases; junction bases outside the gene matches: 11. The CDR3 sequence: CASSSGKASGEYNEQFF. The CDR3 DNA follows: TGTGCCAGCAGCTCCGGAAAGGCTAGCGGGGAATACAATGAGCAGTTCTTC.

This chain joins TRBV19 and TRBJ2-5, with a tentative D call TRBD1 (5 bases). Germline V gives CDR1 LNHDA, CDR2 SQIVND (reference sequence). CDR3 size: 17 residues. Between the trimmed V and J ends, which lost 6 bases and 5 bases, there was a span of 25 bases. In nucleotides, the CDR3 is TGTGCCAGTAGCTTAGGACCCCTAGACATGGGGCGGGAGACCCAGTACTTC. Amino acid sequence: CASSLGPLDMGRETQYF.

The CDR3 here is CASSPGQGIHNEQFF. The CDR3 region has the DNA TGCGCCAGCAGCCCAGGACAGGGTATCCACAATGAGCAGTTCTTC. The chain joins TRBV5-1 to TRBJ2-1, with 8 bases fitting TRBD1. The trim removed 4 bases at V and 5 bases at J, leaving 8 bases unmatched. This CDR3 has 15 amino acids. The germline gives CDR1 SGHRS, CDR2 YFSETQ.

This chain uses TRBV19 with TRBJ2-3; D is unresolved. The V gene's germline CDR1 is LNHDA and CDR2 SQIVND (reference sequence). V was cut by 6 bases and J by 1 base, with 8 bases left in between. This CDR3 has 13 residues. CDR3 nucleotide sequence: TGTGCCAGTAGAGCAGAGGGCACAGATACGCAGTATTTT. It encodes CASRAEGTDTQYF.

This clone was recorded once. J is TRBJ1-2 and V is TRBV4-3; no clear D gene. Trimming left V 0 bases short and J 4 bases short, with 15 bases between. This CDR3 contains 16 residues. The germline V gene encodes CDR1 LGHNA and CDR2 YSLEER. In DNA, the CDR3 is TGCGCCAGCAGCCAAGATGAGCGGACGGCGCCCTATGGCTACACCTTC. Protein sequence: CASSQDERTAPYGYTF.

Notes on this clone: This CDR3 is also generated by other DNA sequences in the sample. This chain joins TRBV11-2 and TRBJ2-7; 7 positions agree with TRBD1. V trimming: 3 bases; J trimming: 3 bases; junction bases outside the gene matches: 5. Germline V lookup: CDR1 SGHAT, CDR2 FQNNGV. The CDR3 length is 14 residues. The CDR3 nucleotides read TGTGCCAGCAGCTTGGGGACAGAACTCTACGAGCAGTACTTC. Its translation: CASSLGTELYEQYF.